Below are 20 T cell receptor beta chains sequenced from a single sample in a study of blood T cell repertoires in COVID-19. The repertoire was sequenced with immunoSEQ multiplex PCR; TCRdb's copy has only in-frame clones and lacks some. The top ten hold roughly 9.8% of the sample, which has 160,000 or so clones, 84% seen once. The material sequenced was peripheral blood. The receptors derive from a woman aged 45-65 years with acute or convalescent COVID-19.

This clone occurred many times. The rearrangement joins TRBV28 to TRBJ1-5, with D possibly being TRBD1 (5 bases). There are 15 residues in the CDR3. V was trimmed by 3 bases and J by 4 bases, leaving 13 bases between them. Germline V gene sequence: CDR1 MDHEN, CDR2 SYDVKM. The CDR3 region has the DNA TGTGCCAGCAGTTTCCAGGGCCCGAGGAATCAGCCCCAGCATTTT. Encoded protein: CASSFQGPRNQPQHF.

CDR3 bases: TGCGCCAGCAGCCAAGAGGCTGCAAATCAGCCCCAGCATTTT. It specifies CASSQEAANQPQHF. The chain couples TRBV4-3 to TRBJ1-5; no clear D gene. V shed 0 bases and J shed 4 bases, with 7 bases lying between them. CDR1 and CDR2 (germline): LGHNA, YSLEER. The CDR3 consists of 14 residues.

The chain carries TRBV7-2 and TRBJ2-2; TRBD1 is a possible D gene (6 bases). The germline V and J ends were trimmed by 2 bases and 3 bases, with 10 bases remaining between them. The CDR3 totals 15 residues. In germline, CDR1 is SGHTA, CDR2 FQGNSA. In nucleotides, the CDR3 is TGTGCCAGCAGCTTAACAGGGTCTTACACCGGGGAGCTGTTTTTT. Its translation: CASSLTGSYTGELFF.

This clone was counted once. This chain uses TRBV5-4 with TRBJ2-7; D might be TRBD1 (6 bases). CDR3 size: 15 residues. Deletions cut 4 bases from V and 4 bases from J, with 18 bases between. Germline loops: CDR1 SGHNT, CDR2 YYREEE (reference sequence). The CDR3 coding sequence is TGTGCCAGCAGCCCTACCGGGACACTTAAATACGAGCAGTACTTC. Translation: CASSPTGTLKYEQYF.

In its sample, this clone was seen once. The genes are TRBV5-4 and TRBJ1-1; a possible D gene is TRBD1 (5 bases). The germline gives CDR1 SGHNT, CDR2 YYREEE (reference sequence). Trimming cost V 4 bases and J 2 bases, with 18 bases left between them. The CDR3 sequence is 16 residues long. This CDR3 is CASSDKGRGQNTEAFF. The CDR3 DNA follows: TGTGCCAGCAGCGACAAAGGGAGGGGCCAAAACACTGAAGCTTTCTTT.

This sequence joins TRBV7-2 and TRBJ2-7; D is uncertain. Trimming cost V 0 bases and J 4 bases, with 7 bases left between them. The germline CDR1 and CDR2 sequences are SGHTA and FQGNSA. This CDR3 contains 13 residues. CDR3 sequence reads: CASSLAYPYEQYF. CDR3 sequence (DNA): TGTGCCAGCAGCTTAGCCTATCCTTACGAGCAGTACTTC.

This chain connects TRBV5-1 to TRBJ2-5; TRBD1 matches at 8 bases. Losses at the gene ends were 2 bases for V and 5 bases for J; bases not matched to a gene: 2. This CDR3 is built from 13 residues. The germline V gene has CDR1 SGHRS and CDR2 YFSETQ. The CDR3 nucleotides are TGCGCCAGCAGCTTTGGACAGGGTGAGACCCAGTACTTC. The encoded protein is CASSFGQGETQYF. Full variable domain (missing parts from reference TRBV5-1 and TRBJ2-5): KAGVTQTPRYLIKTRGQQVTLSCSPISGHRSVSWYQQTPGQGLQFLFEYFSETQRNKGNFPGRFSGRQFSNSRSEMNVSTLELGDSALYLCASSFGQGETQYFGPGTRLLVL.

The rearrangement joins TRBV20-1 to TRBJ2-7; 12 nucleotides agree with TRBD1. This CDR3 region has 16 residues. With V trimmed by 3 bases and J by 7 bases, 13 bases remained unmatched. Germline CDR1 and CDR2: DFQATT and SNEGSKA (reference sequence). CDR3 region: CSASRRKGQGAEEQYF. DNA of the CDR3: TGCAGTGCTAGTCGGCGTAAGGGACAGGGGGCGGAGGAGCAGTACTTC.

Points on this clone: The same CDR3 arises from other DNA sequences in this sample as well. V usage is TRBV5-1 and J usage is TRBJ2-7; D uncertain. Germline V gene lookup returns CDR1 SGHRS and CDR2 YFSETQ. V was clipped by 0 bases and J by 2 bases, with 6 bases between them. CDR3 length: 13 amino acids. CDR3 DNA: TGCGCCAGCAGCTTGGAAACAGCCTACGAGCAGTACTTC. Amino acid sequence: CASSLETAYEQYF.

The CDR3 reads CASSLDSNEKLFF. CDR3 nucleotides: TGTGCCAGCAGTTTGGACAGTAATGAAAAACTGTTTTTT. The rearrangement joins TRBV6-5 to TRBJ1-4, with D maybe TRBD1 (6 bases). V was trimmed by 4 bases and J by 4 bases, leaving 7 bases between them. CDR3 size: 13 residues. Germline V gene sequence: CDR1 MNHEY, CDR2 SVGAGI.

The gene calls are TRBV6-6 and TRBJ2-7; 11 nucleotides line up with TRBD1. This CDR3 has 14 residues. CDR1 is MNHNY, CDR2 SVGAGI, per germline (reference sequence). Trimming cost V 5 bases and J 4 bases; bases outside gene matches: 4. The CDR3 nucleotides read TGTGCCAGCAGTGGACAGGGGGCGGAGTACGAGCAGTACTTC. Translated: CASSGQGAEYEQYF.

This clone was recorded a few times. V is TRBV2 and J is TRBJ2-3; maybe TRBD1 (6 bases). Trimming took 2 bases from V and 0 from J, leaving 9 bases between them. Germline V gene sequence: CDR1 SNHLY, CDR2 FYNNEI. This CDR3 contains 15 residues. For the CDR3, the DNA is TGTGCCAGCAGTGAAAGGCAGGGGAGCACAGATACGCAGTATTTT. Amino acids: CASSERQGSTDTQYF.

The chain employs TRBV10-1 and TRBJ1-4; TRBD1 aligns across 9 bases. V gave up 0 bases and J gave up 7 bases; unmatched junction bases: 12. CDR1 and CDR2 (germline): WNHNN, SYGVQD (reference sequence). The CDR3 length is 18 residues. The CDR3 reads CASSESSGQGFSSEKLFF. Here the CDR3 DNA reads TGCGCCAGCAGTGAGTCGTCGGGACAGGGCTTTTCGAGTGAAAAACTGTTTTTT.

The chain couples TRBV10-3 to TRBJ1-3, with TRBD1 as a possible D gene (5 bases). Deletions cut 11 bases from V and 0 bases from J, with 11 bases between. This CDR3 has 13 residues. Germline assignment: CDR1 ENHRY and CDR2 SYGVKD. This chain's CDR3 is CAAQGNSGNTIYF. CDR3 sequence (DNA): TGTGCCGCTCAGGGCAACTCTGGAAACACCATATATTTT.

The V call is TRBV6-2 or TRBV6-3, the J call TRBJ1-1, with TRBD1 matching 9 bases. Looked up from germline, CDR1 is MNHEY and CDR2 is SVGEGT. The V gene end was trimmed by 2 bases and the J gene end by 10 bases; junction bases not matched to a gene: 11. The CDR3 has 15 residues. Here the CDR3 DNA reads TGTGCCAGCAGTTACCCCACTCAAGGACAGGGGAGAGCTTTCTTT. Translation gives CASSYPTQGQGRAFF.

The rearrangement uses TRBV30 and TRBJ1-2; D is ambiguous. V dropped 0 bases and J dropped 5 bases, with 16 bases sitting between them. Germline V gene sequence: CDR1 GTSNPN, CDR2 SVGIG (reference sequence). CDR3 length: 15 residues. The DNA for the CDR3 is TGTGCCTGGAGTGTATCGTATTCCGCGGAGTATGGCTACACCTTC. Protein: CAWSVSYSAEYGYTF.

In DNA form, the CDR3 reads TGCGCCAGCAGTGGAGTTACAGGACAGCCCCAGCATTTT. Encoded protein: CASSGVTGQPQHF. The V call is TRBV10-2, the J call TRBJ1-5, with D possibly being TRBD1 (5 bases). Germline lookup yields CDR1 WSHSY and CDR2 SAAADI. Between the trimmed V and J ends, which lost 4 bases and 7 bases, there was a span of 11 bases. CDR3 length equals 13 residues.

The chain combines TRBV10-1 with TRBJ2-7, with 9 positions matching TRBD1. Germline V gene data show CDR1 as WNHNN and CDR2 as SYGVQD (reference sequence). Trimming at V came to 6 bases and at J to 5 bases, leaving 11 bases not matched to a gene. The length of the CDR3 is 15 residues. DNA of the CDR3: TGCGCCAGCAGGGCTCCTCCGGGACAGGGCAACGAGCAGTACTTC. Its translation is CASRAPPGQGNEQYF.

The rearrangement joins TRBV7-4 to TRBJ2-7; possible D gene TRBD1, 6 bases. This CDR3 has 16 amino acids. V lost 2 bases, J lost 6 bases, and 20 bases lay in between. Germline V gene lookup returns CDR1 SGHVT and CDR2 SQSDAQ. Written as DNA, the CDR3 is TGTGCCAGCAGCTTAAACAGGGACCAAAGAAGGTGCGAGCAGTACTTC. Protein sequence: CASSLNRDQRRCEQYF.

The rearrangement joins TRBV24-1 to TRBJ2-3; the match to TRBD2 covers 8 bases. There are 15 residues in the CDR3. Trimming removed 0 bases from V and 5 bases from J; junction bases left unmatched: 3. CDR1 and CDR2 (germline): KGHDR, SFDVKD. The CDR3 is CATSDLQAGEDTQYF. The CDR3 bases are TGTGCCACCAGTGATTTGCAAGCGGGAGAAGATACGCAGTATTTT.